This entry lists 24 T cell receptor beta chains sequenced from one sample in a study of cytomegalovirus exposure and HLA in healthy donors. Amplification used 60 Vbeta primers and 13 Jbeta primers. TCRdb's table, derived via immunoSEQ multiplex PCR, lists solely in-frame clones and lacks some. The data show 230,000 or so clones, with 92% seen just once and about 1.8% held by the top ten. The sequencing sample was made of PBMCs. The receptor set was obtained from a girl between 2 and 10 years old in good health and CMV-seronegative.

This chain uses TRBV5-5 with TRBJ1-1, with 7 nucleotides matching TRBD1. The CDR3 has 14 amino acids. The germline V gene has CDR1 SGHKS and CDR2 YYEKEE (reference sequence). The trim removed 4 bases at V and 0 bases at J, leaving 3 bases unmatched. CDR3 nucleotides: TGTGCCAGCAGCCCGGGACAGATGAACACTGAAGCTTTCTTT. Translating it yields CASSPGQMNTEAFF. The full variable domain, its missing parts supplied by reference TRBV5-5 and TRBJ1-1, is DAGVTQSPTHLIKTRGQQVTLRCSPISGHKSVSWYQQVLGQGPQFIFQYYEKEERGRGNFPDRFSARQFPNYSSELNVNALLLGDSALYLCASSPGQMNTEAFFGQGTRLTVV.

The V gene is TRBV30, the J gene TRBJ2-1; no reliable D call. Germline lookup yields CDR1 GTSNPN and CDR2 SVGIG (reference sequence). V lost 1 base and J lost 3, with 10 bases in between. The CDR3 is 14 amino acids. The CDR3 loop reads CAWSAKMYYNEQFF. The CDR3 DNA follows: TGTGCCTGGAGTGCTAAGATGTACTACAATGAGCAGTTCTTC.

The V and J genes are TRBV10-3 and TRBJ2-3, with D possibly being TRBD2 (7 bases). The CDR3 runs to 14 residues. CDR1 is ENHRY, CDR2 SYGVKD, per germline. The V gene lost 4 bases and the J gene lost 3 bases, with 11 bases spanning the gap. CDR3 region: CAISVGGGTDTQYF. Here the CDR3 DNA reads TGTGCCATCAGTGTAGGGGGGGGGACAGATACGCAGTATTTT.

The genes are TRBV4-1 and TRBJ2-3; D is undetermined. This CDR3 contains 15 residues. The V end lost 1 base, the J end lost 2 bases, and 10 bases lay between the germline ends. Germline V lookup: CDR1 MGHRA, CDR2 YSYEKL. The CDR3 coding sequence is TGCGCCAGCAGCCAAGTTGAGGCCACCACAGATACGCAGTATTTT. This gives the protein CASSQVEATTDTQYF.

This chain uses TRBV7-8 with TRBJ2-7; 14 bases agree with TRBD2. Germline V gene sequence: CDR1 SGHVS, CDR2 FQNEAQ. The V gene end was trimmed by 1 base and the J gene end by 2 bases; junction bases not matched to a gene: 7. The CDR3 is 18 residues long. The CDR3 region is CASSLVTSGRVRAYEQYF. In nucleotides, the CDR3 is TGTGCCAGCAGCTTAGTGACTAGCGGGAGGGTTAGGGCCTACGAGCAGTACTTC.

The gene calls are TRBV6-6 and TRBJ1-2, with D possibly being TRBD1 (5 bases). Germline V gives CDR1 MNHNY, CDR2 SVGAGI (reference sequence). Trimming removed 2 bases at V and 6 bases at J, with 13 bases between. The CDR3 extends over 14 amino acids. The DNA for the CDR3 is TGTGCCAGCAGTTACCTGAGCAGGGCCGATGGCTACACCTTC. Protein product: CASSYLSRADGYTF.

The CDR3 bases are TGTGCCAGCAGCCATAGCGCAATGAACAATGAGCAGTTCTTC. This encodes CASSHSAMNNEQFF. The genes are TRBV5-4 and TRBJ2-1; TRBD2 might be the D (5 bases). The V end was cut by 4 bases, the J end by 5 bases, with 13 bases between. Germline CDR1 is SGHNT and CDR2 is YYREEE (reference sequence). CDR3 length equals 14 residues. Full variable domain (missing parts from reference TRBV5-4 and TRBJ2-1): ETGVTQSPTHLIKTRGQQVTLRCSSQSGHNTVSWYQQALGQGPQFIFQYYREEENGRGNFPPRFSGLQFPNYSSELNVNALELDDSALYLCASSHSAMNNEQFFGPGTRLTVL.

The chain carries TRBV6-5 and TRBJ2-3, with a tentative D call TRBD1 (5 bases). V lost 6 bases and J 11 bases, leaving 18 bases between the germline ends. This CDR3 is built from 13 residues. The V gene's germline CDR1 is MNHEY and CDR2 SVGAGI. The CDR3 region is CASRLGDPGMQYF. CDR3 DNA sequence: TGTGCCAGCAGGCTAGGGGATCCGGGTATGCAGTATTTT.

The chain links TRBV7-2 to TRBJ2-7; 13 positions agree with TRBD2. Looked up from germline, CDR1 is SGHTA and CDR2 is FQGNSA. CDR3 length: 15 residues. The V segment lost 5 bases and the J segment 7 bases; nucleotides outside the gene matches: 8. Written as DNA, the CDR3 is TGTGCCAGCAGCCCGGAACTAGCGGGAGGGGGGGAGCAGTACTTC. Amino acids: CASSPELAGGGEQYF.

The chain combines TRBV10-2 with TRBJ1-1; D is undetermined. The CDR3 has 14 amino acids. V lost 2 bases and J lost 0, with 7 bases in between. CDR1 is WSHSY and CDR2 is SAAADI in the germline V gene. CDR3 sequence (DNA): TGCGCCAGCAGTGAGGCAGTCATGAACACTGAAGCTTTCTTT. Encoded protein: CASSEAVMNTEAFF.

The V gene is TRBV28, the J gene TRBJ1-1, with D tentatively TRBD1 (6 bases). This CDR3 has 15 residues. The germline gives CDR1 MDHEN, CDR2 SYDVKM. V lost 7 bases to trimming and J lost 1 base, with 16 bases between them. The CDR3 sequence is CASTSDTGTNTEAFF. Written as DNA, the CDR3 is TGTGCCAGCACCTCAGATACAGGGACGAACACTGAAGCTTTCTTT.

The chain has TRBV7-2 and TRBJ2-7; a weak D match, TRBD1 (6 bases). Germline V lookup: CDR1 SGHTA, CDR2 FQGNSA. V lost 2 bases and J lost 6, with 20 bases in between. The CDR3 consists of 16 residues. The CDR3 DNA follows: TGTGCCAGCAGCTTAAACAGGGATTCCCCTATCTCCGAGCAGTACTTC. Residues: CASSLNRDSPISEQYF.

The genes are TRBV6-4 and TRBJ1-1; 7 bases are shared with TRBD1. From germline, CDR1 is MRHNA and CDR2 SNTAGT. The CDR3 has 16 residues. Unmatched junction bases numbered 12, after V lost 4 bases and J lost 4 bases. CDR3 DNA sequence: TGTGCCAGCAGTGTTAAGCAGGGGGGTCTCTGCACTGAAGCTTTCTTT. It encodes CASSVKQGGLCTEAFF.

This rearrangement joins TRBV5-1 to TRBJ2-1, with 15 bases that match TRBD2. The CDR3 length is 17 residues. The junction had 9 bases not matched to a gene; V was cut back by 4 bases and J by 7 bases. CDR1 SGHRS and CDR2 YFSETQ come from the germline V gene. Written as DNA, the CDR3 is TGCGCCAGCAGCCCTCCGGGACTAGCGGGAGGAGGGAATGAGCAGTTCTTC. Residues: CASSPPGLAGGGNEQFF.

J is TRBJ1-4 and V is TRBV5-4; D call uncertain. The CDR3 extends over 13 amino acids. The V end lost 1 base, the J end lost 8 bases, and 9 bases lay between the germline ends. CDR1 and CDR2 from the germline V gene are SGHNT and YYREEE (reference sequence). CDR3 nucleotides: TGTGCCAGCAGCTTGAACAGTTACGAAAAACTGTTTTTT. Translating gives CASSLNSYEKLFF.

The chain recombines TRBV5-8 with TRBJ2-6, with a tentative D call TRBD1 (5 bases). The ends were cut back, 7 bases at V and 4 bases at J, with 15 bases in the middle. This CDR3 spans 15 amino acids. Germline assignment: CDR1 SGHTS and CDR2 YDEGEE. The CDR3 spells CASGERGTGANVLTF. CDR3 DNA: TGTGCCAGCGGAGAAAGGGGTACAGGGGCCAACGTCCTGACTTTC.

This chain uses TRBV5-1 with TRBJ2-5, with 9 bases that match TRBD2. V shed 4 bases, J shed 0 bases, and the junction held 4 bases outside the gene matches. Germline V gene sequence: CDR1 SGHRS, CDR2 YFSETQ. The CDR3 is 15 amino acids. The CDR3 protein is CASSASGTYQETQYF. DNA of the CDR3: TGCGCCAGCAGCGCTAGCGGGACGTACCAAGAGACCCAGTACTTC. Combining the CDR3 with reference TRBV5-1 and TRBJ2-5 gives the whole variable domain KAGVTQTPRYLIKTRGQQVTLSCSPISGHRSVSWYQQTPGQGLQFLFEYFSETQRNKGNFPGRFSGRQFSNSRSEMNVSTLELGDSALYLCASSASGTYQETQYFGPGTRLLVL.

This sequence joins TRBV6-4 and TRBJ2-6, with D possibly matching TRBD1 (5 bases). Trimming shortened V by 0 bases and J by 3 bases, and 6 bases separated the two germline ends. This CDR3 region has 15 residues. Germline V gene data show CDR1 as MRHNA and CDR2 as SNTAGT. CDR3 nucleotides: TGTGCCAGCAGTGACTCAGGGGTTGGGGCCAACGTCCTGACTTTC. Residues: CASSDSGVGANVLTF.

The CDR3 coding sequence is TGTGCTAGTGGTTTGGGGACATCAACGGGGGACGAGCAGTTCTTC. It yields the protein CASGLGTSTGDEQFF. This chain joins TRBV12-5 and TRBJ2-1; TRBD2 might be the D (6 bases). This CDR3 is built from 15 residues. Germline loops: CDR1 LGHNT, CDR2 FRNRAP. V lost 1 base and J 10 bases, leaving 17 bases between the germline ends.

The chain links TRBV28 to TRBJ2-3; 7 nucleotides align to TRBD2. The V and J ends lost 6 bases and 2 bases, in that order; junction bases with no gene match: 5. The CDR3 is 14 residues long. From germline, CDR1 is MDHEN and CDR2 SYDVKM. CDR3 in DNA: TGTGCCAGCAGAACTGGGGGGGTCACAGATACGCAGTATTTT. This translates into CASRTGGVTDTQYF. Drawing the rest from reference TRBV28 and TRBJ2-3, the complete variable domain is DVKVTQSSRYLVKRTGEKVFLECVQDMDHENMFWYRQDPGLGLRLIYFSYDVKMKEKGDIPEGYSVSREKKERFSLILESASTNQTSMYLCASRTGGVTDTQYFGPGTRLTVL.

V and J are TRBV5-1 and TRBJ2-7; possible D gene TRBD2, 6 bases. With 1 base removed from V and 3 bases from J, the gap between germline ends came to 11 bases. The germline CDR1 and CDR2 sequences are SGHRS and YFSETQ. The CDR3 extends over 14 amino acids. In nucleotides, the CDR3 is TGCGCCAGCAGCTTGATGCGGGGAGTCTACGAGCAGTACTTC. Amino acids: CASSLMRGVYEQYF.

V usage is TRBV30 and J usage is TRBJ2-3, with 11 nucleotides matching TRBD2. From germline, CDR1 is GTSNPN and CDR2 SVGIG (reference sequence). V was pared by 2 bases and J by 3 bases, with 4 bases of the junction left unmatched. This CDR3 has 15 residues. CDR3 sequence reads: CAWSISGGATDTQYF. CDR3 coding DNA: TGTGCCTGGAGTATTAGCGGGGGGGCTACAGATACGCAGTATTTT.

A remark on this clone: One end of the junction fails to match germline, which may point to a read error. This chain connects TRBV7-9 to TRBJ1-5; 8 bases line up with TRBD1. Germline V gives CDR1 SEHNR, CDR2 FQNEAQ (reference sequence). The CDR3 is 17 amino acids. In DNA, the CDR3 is TGTTCCAGCAGCTTAGTGGGGACAGGACGTAGCAATCAGCCCCAGCATTTT. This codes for CSSSLVGTGRSNQPQHF. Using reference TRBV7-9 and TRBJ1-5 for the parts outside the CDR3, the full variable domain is DTGVSQNPRHKITKRGQNVTFRCDPISEHNRLYWYRQTLGQGPEFLTYFQNEAQLEKSRLLSDRFSAERPKGSFSTLEIQRTEQGDSAMYLCSSSLVGTGRSNQPQHFGDGTRLSIL.

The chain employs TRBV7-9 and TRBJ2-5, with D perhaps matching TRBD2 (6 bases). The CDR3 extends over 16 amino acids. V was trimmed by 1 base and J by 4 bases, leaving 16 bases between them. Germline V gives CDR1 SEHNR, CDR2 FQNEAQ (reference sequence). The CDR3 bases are TGTGCCAGCAGCTTAGTGGCCTCCGGGGGAAGAGAGACCCAGTACTTC. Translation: CASSLVASGGRETQYF.